One sample yielded the 22 T cell receptor beta chains listed below, sequenced in a study of T-cell memory formation after mild COVID-19. TCRdb passed the 5' RACE reads through MiXCR, listing each CDR3 protein once. The data contain roughly 240,000 distinct CDR3 sequences, about 17% of them singletons. Sequenced material: PBMCs or a T cell subset sorted from them (not recorded which). The receptors originated from a man between 18 and 29 years old who had mild COVID-19 (a few samples of this study predate the infection). Cell type and time point are not known.

The chain joins TRBV6-2 or TRBV6-3 to TRBJ1-4; a possible D gene is TRBD1 (6 bases). The CDR3 spans 16 residues. Trimming took 2 bases from V and 8 from J, leaving 18 bases between them. CDR1 and CDR2 (germline): MNHEY, SVGEGT. CDR3 amino acids: CASSYLVVGQGEKLFF. Written as DNA, the CDR3 is TGTGCCAGCAGTTACCTGGTTGTCGGTCAGGGGGAAAAACTGTTTTTT.

This clonotype occurred many times. The chain recombines TRBV5-1 with TRBJ1-2, with D uncertain. The germline CDR1 and CDR2 sequences are SGHRS and YFSETQ. The CDR3 has 13 amino acids. V gave up 4 bases and J gave up 5 bases, with 12 bases separating them. The CDR3 region is CASSNVPLYGYTF. CDR3 coding DNA: TGCGCCAGCAGCAACGTCCCGCTTTATGGCTACACCTTC.

This rearrangement joins TRBV20-1 to TRBJ1-6; maybe TRBD1 (5 bases). The CDR3 runs 16 residues. Germline V lookup: CDR1 DFQATT, CDR2 SNEGSKA (reference sequence). V was cut by 2 bases and J by 6 bases, with 17 bases left in between. CDR3 in amino acids: CSARSGDRTLNSPLHF. CDR3 coding DNA: TGCAGTGCTAGAAGTGGCGACAGAACTCTTAATTCACCCCTCCACTTT.

This sequence joins TRBV10-3 and TRBJ2-7; D is unclear. Trimming shortened V by 4 bases and J by 5 bases, and 21 bases separated the two germline ends. This CDR3 comprises 16 residues. Per germline, CDR1 ENHRY and CDR2 SYGVKD. CDR3 DNA sequence: TGTGCCATCAGTGTATACTCCCTTCGGGCCACGAACGAGCAGTACTTC. Its protein product is CAISVYSLRATNEQYF.

This clonotype was counted only a few times. The chain carries TRBV6-2 or TRBV6-3 and TRBJ1-1, with D unclear. With 7 bases removed from V and 1 base from J, the gap between germline ends came to 10 bases. CDR3 length equals 13 residues. Germline CDR1 reads MNHEY; CDR2 reads SVGEGT. The CDR3 DNA follows: TGTGCCAGCACCGATGTAGAGAACACTGAAGCTTTCTTT. Its translation: CASTDVENTEAFF.

This clonotype was seen only a few times. The chain has TRBV11-2 and TRBJ2-7, with D possibly TRBD2 on 5 matching bases. In germline, CDR1 is SGHAT, CDR2 FQNNGV. The CDR3 runs 15 residues. Trimming removed 3 bases from V and 7 bases from J, with 19 bases in between. This chain's CDR3 is CASSFRLGDPGEQYV. The DNA of the CDR3 is TGTGCCAGCAGCTTCCGTTTGGGAGACCCCGGGGAGCAGTACGTC.

The rearrangement links TRBV2 to TRBJ2-7, with D perhaps TRBD1 or TRBD2 (5 bases each). The CDR3 covers 11 residues. Trimming cost V 5 bases and J 5 bases, with 7 bases left between them. CDR1 and CDR2 from the germline V gene are SNHLY and FYNNEI. CDR3 protein: CASSMGDEQYV. For the CDR3, the DNA is TGTGCCAGCAGTATGGGGGACGAGCAGTACGTC.

The rearrangement uses TRBV11-2 and TRBJ2-2; TRBD2 matches at 10 bases. Germline CDR1 reads SGHAT; CDR2 reads FQNNGV. The CDR3 has 18 residues. Trimming removed 5 bases from V and 4 bases from J; junction bases left unmatched: 13. The CDR3 loop reads CASSTRSVAGGSTGELFF. The CDR3 bases are TGTGCCAGCAGCACCCGCTCGGTAGCGGGGGGCAGCACCGGGGAGCTGTTTTTT.

The V and J genes are TRBV5-1 and TRBJ2-3, with D maybe TRBD2 (5 bases). The CDR3 spans 14 residues. Germline CDR1 and CDR2: SGHRS and YFSETQ. The V gene lost 2 bases and the J gene lost 2 bases, with 9 bases spanning the gap. The CDR3, as DNA: TGCGCCAGCAGCTTTCGGGAAACCACAGATACGCAGTATTTT. This sequence encodes CASSFRETTDTQYF.

This clonotype has only a few counts. The chain links TRBV20-1 to TRBJ1-1; D is unresolved. The CDR3 contains 13 residues. Germline-derived CDR1 and CDR2 are DFQATT and SNEGSKA (reference sequence). V was pared by 6 bases and J by 6 bases, with 17 bases between. The CDR3, as DNA: TGCAGTGCCCCAGGAAGGACTGACGCTGAAGCTTTCTTT. Protein product: CSAPGRTDAEAFF.

The gene calls are TRBV12-3 or TRBV12-4 and TRBJ2-7; TRBD2 is a possible D gene (7 bases). The V and J ends lost 7 bases and 6 bases respectively, with 13 bases between them. The CDR3 has 12 amino acids. The CDR3 nucleotides read TGTGCCAGCAAGGGGGGGCGGGTCGAGCAGTACTTC. This gives the protein CASKGGRVEQYF.

This clonotype occurred a few times. The chain recombines TRBV6-5 with TRBJ1-3, with 9 positions matching TRBD1. V lost 4 bases, J lost 4 bases, and 2 bases stayed unmatched. Germline V gene lookup returns CDR1 MNHEY and CDR2 SVGAGI. The CDR3 covers 14 residues. Written as DNA, the CDR3 is TGTGCCAGCAGTTGGACAGGGGTAGGAAACACCATATATTTT. Its protein product is CASSWTGVGNTIYF.

This clonotype was observed a few times. V and J are TRBV7-2 and TRBJ2-5; TRBD1 or TRBD2 may be the D gene (6 bases each). This CDR3 has 15 residues. Trimming removed 0 bases from V and 5 bases from J, with 13 bases in between. Germline lookup yields CDR1 SGHTA and CDR2 FQGNSA. The CDR3 DNA follows: TGTGCCAGCAGCTTAGCACAGGGTGGGAGGGAGACCCAGTACTTC. It is translated as CASSLAQGGRETQYF.

Ten or more counts support this clonotype. The chain recombines TRBV5-1 with TRBJ2-7; D might be TRBD2 (6 bases). This CDR3 has 15 residues. Looked up from germline, CDR1 is SGHRS and CDR2 is YFSETQ. Trimming cost V 0 bases and J 0 bases, with 10 bases left between them. CDR3 in DNA: TGCGCCAGCAGCTTGGTGGGACTCCTCTCCTACGAGCAGTACGTC. Residues: CASSLVGLLSYEQYV.

In this sample, this clonotype turned up a few times. The gene calls are TRBV5-1 and TRBJ1-2, with D possibly being TRBD1 (5 bases). V lost 4 bases and J 4 bases, leaving 11 bases between the germline ends. CDR3 length: 13 amino acids. Germline assignment: CDR1 SGHRS and CDR2 YFSETQ. CDR3 nucleotide sequence: TGCGCCAGCAGCCCGGGGGAATTCTATGGCTACACCTTC. Translated: CASSPGEFYGYTF.

This clonotype showed up just a few times. V usage is TRBV11-2 and J usage is TRBJ2-4; D unclear. CDR1 SGHAT and CDR2 FQNNGV come from the germline V gene. V lost 3 bases, J lost 1 base, and 10 bases lay in between. CDR3 length: 15 amino acids. The CDR3 sequence: CASSFLWGAKNIQYF. CDR3 nucleotide sequence: TGTGCCAGCAGCTTTCTGTGGGGTGCCAAAAACATTCAGTACTTC.

This clonotype was seen a handful of times. This sequence joins TRBV10-2 and TRBJ2-3, with a weak D call TRBD2 (5 bases). In germline, CDR1 is WSHSY, CDR2 SAAADI. Trimming cost V 8 bases and J 4 bases, with 16 bases left between them. The CDR3 has 14 amino acids. DNA of the CDR3: TGCGCCAGCCGGGGTGAAGAAACGGCAGATACGCAGTATTTT. Its protein is CASRGEETADTQYF.

This clonotype was seen more than once but under ten times. V is TRBV6-2 or TRBV6-3 and J is TRBJ2-5; either TRBD1 or TRBD2 may supply D (6 bases each). CDR3 length: 13 residues. V lost 11 bases, J lost 6 bases, and 19 bases lay in between. The germline V gene has CDR1 MNHEY and CDR2 SVGEGT. This CDR3 is CAGRGGNGKTQYF. The CDR3 DNA reads TGTGCCGGTCGAGGGGGGAACGGGAAGACCCAGTACTTC.

This clonotype turned up a few times. This sequence joins TRBV7-2 and TRBJ1-1; a possible D gene is TRBD1 (6 bases). Germline V gene data show CDR1 as SGHTA and CDR2 as FQGNSA. The V end lost 5 bases, the J end lost 0 bases, and 13 bases lay between the germline ends. There are 15 residues in the CDR3. The CDR3 loop is CASSVNQGLNTEAFF. Written as DNA, the CDR3 is TGTGCCAGCAGCGTAAATCAGGGGTTGAACACTGAAGCTTTCTTT.

This chain connects TRBV10-3 to TRBJ2-7; 10 bases line up with TRBD1. Germline CDR1 ENHRY, CDR2 SYGVKD. The CDR3 is made up of 13 amino acids. The trim removed 8 bases at V and 1 base at J, leaving 2 bases unmatched. CDR3 nucleotides: TGTGCCATCGGGACAGGGGTGTCCTACGAGCAGTACGTC. As protein: CAIGTGVSYEQYV.

The chain links TRBV7-2 to TRBJ2-5, with D possibly TRBD1 on 6 matching bases. Germline V gene sequence: CDR1 SGHTA, CDR2 FQGNSA. CDR3 size: 14 residues. V lost 3 bases and J 5 bases, leaving 13 bases between the germline ends. In nucleotides, the CDR3 is TGTGCCAGCAGCTTTTCAGGGGAAGGGGAGACCCAGTACTTC. Residues: CASSFSGEGETQYF. Full variable domain (missing parts from reference TRBV7-2 and TRBJ2-5): GAGVSQSPSNKVTEKGKDVELRCDPISGHTALYWYRQSLGQGLEFLIYFQGNSAPDKSGLPSDRFSAERTGGSVSTLTIQRTQQEDSAVYLCASSFSGEGETQYFGPGTRLLVL.

V and J are TRBV6-2 or TRBV6-3 and TRBJ1-1; D is perhaps TRBD1 (6 bases). The V end was cut by 6 bases, the J end by 0 bases, with 11 bases between. This CDR3 comprises 14 residues. CDR1 and CDR2 from the germline V gene are MNHEY and SVGEGT. CDR3 residues: CASRRDTLNTEAFF. The CDR3 DNA follows: TGTGCCAGCAGGAGGGACACCCTGAACACTGAAGCTTTCTTT.